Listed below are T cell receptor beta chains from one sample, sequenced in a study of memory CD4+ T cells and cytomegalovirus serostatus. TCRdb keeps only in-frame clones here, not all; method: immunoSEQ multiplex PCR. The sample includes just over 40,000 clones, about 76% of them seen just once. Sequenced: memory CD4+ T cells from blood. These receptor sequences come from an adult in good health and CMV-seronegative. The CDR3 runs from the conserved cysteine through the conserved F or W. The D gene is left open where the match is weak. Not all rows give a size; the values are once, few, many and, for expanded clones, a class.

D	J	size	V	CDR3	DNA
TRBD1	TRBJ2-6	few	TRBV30	CAWSFRDRGSGANVLTF	TGTGCCTGGAGTTTCCGGGACAGGGGATCTGGGGCCAACGTCCTGACTTTC
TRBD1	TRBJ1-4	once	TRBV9	CASSVDQGVGEKLFF	TGTGCCAGCAGCGTAGATCAGGGGGTAGGTGAAAAACTGTTTTTT
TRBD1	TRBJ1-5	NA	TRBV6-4	CASSDTWDRLLDQPQHF	TGTGCCAGCAGTGACACATGGGACAGGTTATTGGATCAGCCCCAGCATTTT
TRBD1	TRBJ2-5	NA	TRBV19	CASTRTGLGETQYF	TGTGCCAGTACCAGGACAGGGCTTGGGGAGACCCAGTACTTC
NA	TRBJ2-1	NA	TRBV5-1	CASSSSTGERYNEQFF	TGCGCCAGCAGCTCGAGCACAGGTGAACGTTACAATGAGCAGTTCTTC
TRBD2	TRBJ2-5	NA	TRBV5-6	CASSLRLLAGLGATQYF	TGTGCCAGCAGCCTAAGGTTACTAGCGGGCCTTGGGGCGACCCAGTACTTC
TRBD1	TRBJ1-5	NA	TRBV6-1	CAVQGAHMQPQHF	TGTGCCGTACAGGGGGCGCATATGCAGCCCCAGCATTTT
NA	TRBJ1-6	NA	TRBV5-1	CASSLVQGNSPLHF	TGCGCCAGCAGCTTGGTGCAGGGGAATTCACCCCTCCACTTT
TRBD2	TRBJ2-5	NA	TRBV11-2	CASSFSTSAETQYF	TGTGCCAGCAGCTTTAGCACTAGCGCGGAGACCCAGTACTTC
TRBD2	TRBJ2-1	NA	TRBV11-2	CASSLGSLPGLEVQFF	TGTGCCAGCAGCTTAGGATCTCTACCGGGACTAGAAGTGCAGTTCTTC
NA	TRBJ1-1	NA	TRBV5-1	CASSPGPPNTEAFF	TGCGCCAGCAGCCCCGGCCCCCCTAACACTGAAGCTTTCTTT